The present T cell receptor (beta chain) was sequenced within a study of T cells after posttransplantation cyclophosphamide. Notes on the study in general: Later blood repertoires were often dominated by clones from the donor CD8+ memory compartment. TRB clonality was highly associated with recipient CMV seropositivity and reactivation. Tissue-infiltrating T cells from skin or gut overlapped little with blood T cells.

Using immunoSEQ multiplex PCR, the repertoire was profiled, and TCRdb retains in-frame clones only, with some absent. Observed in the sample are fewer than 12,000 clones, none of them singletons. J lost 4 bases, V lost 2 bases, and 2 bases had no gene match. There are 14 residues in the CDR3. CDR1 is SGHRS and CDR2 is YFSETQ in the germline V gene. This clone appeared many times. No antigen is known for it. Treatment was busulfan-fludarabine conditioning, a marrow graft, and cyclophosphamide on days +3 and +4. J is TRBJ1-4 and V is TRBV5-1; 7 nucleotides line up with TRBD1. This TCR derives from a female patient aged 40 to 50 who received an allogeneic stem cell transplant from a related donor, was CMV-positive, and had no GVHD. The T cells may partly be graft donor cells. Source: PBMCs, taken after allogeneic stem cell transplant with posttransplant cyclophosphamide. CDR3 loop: CASSFRQGNEKLFF. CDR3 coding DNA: TGCGCCAGCAGCTTTCGACAGGGTAATGAAAAACTGTTTTTT.